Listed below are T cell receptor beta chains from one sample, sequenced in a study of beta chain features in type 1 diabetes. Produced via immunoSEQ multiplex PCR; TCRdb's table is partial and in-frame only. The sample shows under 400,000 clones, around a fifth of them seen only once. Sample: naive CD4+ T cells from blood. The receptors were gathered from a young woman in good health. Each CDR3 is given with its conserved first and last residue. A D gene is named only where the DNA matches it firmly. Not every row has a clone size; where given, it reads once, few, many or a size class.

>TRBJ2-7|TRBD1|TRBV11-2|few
CASSFNRDREYYEQYF
TGTGCCAGCAGCTTCAACCGGGACAGGGAATACTACGAGCAGTACTTC
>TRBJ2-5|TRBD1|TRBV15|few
CATSRDRGRETQYF
TGTGCCACCAGCAGAGACAGGGGGCGGGAGACCCAGTACTTC
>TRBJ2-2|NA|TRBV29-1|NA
CSVEDGVNTGELFF
TGCAGCGTTGAAGACGGGGTAAACACCGGGGAGCTGTTTTTT
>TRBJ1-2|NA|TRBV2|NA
CASSERGYFGYGYTF
TGTGCCAGCAGTGAGAGGGGGTATTTCGGCTATGGCTACACCTTC
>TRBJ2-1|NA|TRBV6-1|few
CASSGRGTGYNEQFF
TGTGCCAGCAGTGGTCGAGGGACTGGCTACAATGAGCAGTTCTTC
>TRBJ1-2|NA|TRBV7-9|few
CASPTPSTGLYTF
TGTGCCAGCCCCACGCCCAGTACCGGACTCTACACCTTC
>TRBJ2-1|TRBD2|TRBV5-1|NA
CASSLVGSGSHEQFF
TGCGCCAGCAGCTTGGTTGGTAGCGGGTCCCATGAGCAGTTCTTC
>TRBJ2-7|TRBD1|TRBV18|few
CASSPGDRGYEQYF
TGTGCCAGCTCACCCGGGGACAGGGGCTACGAGCAGTACTTC
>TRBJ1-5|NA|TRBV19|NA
CASSPDRDQPQHF
TGTGCCAGTAGCCCGGACAGAGATCAGCCCCAGCATTTT
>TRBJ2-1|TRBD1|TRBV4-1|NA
CASSQPGTAKRHNEQFF
TGCGCCAGCAGCCAACCCGGGACAGCCAAAAGACACAATGAGCAGTTCTTC
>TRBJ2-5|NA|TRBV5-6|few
CASSLATGWETQYF
TGTGCCAGCAGCTTGGCCACAGGGTGGGAGACCCAGTACTTC
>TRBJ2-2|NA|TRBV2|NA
CASSQRGWSGELFF
TGTGCCAGCAGCCAAAGGGGATGGTCCGGGGAGCTGTTTTTT
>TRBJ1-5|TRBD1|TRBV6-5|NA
CASRGQGGRPQHF
TGTGCCAGCAGGGGACAGGGGGGTCGGCCCCAGCATTTT
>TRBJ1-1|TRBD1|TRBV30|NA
CAWGTAKAFF
TGTGCCTGGGGGACAGCGAAAGCTTTCTTT
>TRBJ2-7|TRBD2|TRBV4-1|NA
CASSYGTSGSYEQYF
TGCGCCAGCAGCTACGGGACTAGCGGCTCCTACGAGCAGTACTTC
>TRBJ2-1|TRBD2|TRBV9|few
CASSSPQRLAGYNEQFF
TGTGCCAGCAGCTCCCCCCAACGACTAGCGGGATACAATGAGCAGTTCTTC
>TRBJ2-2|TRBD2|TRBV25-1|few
CASRTSGTGELFF
TGTGCCAGCAGGACTAGCGGTACCGGGGAGCTGTTTTTT
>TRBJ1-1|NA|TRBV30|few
CAWAGTEAFF
TGTGCCTGGGCCGGGACTGAAGCTTTCTTT
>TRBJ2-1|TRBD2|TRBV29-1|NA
CSALVPGLAGGGFREQFF
TGCAGCGCCCTCGTCCCGGGACTAGCGGGGGGGGGTTTTCGGGAGCAGTTCTTC
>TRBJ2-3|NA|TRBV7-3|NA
CASSPTYPGTDTQYF
TGTGCCAGCAGCCCGACTTACCCTGGCACAGATACGCAGTATTTT
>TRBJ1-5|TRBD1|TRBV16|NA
CASSQGGQGAGEPQHF
TGTGCCAGCAGCCAAGGGGGACAGGGGGCCGGGGAGCCCCAGCATTTT
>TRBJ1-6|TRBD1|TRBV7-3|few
CASSPGQYNSPLHF
TGTGCCAGCAGTCCGGGACAGTATAATTCACCCCTCCACTTT
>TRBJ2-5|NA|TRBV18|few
CASSPPGLGETQYF
TGTGCCAGCTCACCGCCGGGACTGGGAGAGACCCAGTACTTC
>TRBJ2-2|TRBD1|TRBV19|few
CASGQGGGTGELFF
TGTGCCAGCGGACAGGGGGGAGGCACCGGGGAGCTGTTTTTT
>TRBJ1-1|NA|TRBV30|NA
CAWSHREGWGTEAFF
TGTGCCTGGAGCCACAGGGAGGGATGGGGCACTGAAGCTTTCTTT
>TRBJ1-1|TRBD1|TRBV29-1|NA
CSVEQTGLTEAFF
TGCAGCGTTGAACAGACAGGGTTAACTGAAGCTTTCTTT
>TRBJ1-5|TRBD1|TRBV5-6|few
CASSLRTGGHIGDQPQHF
TGTGCCAGCAGCTTACGGACAGGGGGCCATATAGGAGATCAGCCCCAGCATTTT
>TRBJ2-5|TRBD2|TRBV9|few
CASSVAPSGGAWETQYF
TGTGCCAGCAGCGTAGCTCCTAGCGGGGGGGCTTGGGAGACCCAGTACTTC
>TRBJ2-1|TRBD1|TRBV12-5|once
CASGSGQGEYNEQFF
TGTGCTAGTGGTTCCGGACAGGGGGAGTACAATGAGCAGTTCTTC
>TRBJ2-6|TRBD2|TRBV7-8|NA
CASSLGGGLASGANVLTF
TGTGCCAGCAGCCTAGGCGGGGGACTAGCCTCTGGGGCCAACGTCCTGACTTTC
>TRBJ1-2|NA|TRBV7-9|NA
CASSLDSLYGYTF
TGTGCCAGCAGCTTGGACAGCCTCTATGGCTACACCTTC
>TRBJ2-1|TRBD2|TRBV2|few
CASRMGGTYNEQFF
TGTGCCAGCAGGATGGGGGGGACGTACAATGAGCAGTTCTTC
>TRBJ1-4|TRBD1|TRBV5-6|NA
CASSPHPSGGGEKLFF
TGTGCCAGCAGCCCCCACCCTTCAGGGGGTGGCGAAAAACTGTTTTTT
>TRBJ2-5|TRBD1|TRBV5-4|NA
CASSPRGFEQETQYF
TGTGCCAGCAGCCCCAGGGGGTTCGAACAAGAGACCCAGTACTTC
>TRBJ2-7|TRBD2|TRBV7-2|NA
CASSLVLAGAYEQYF
TGTGCCAGCAGCTTAGTCCTAGCGGGTGCATACGAGCAGTACTTC
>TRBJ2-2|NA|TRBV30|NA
CAWSVPSLAGELFF
TGTGCCTGGAGTGTCCCTAGTCTGGCCGGGGAGCTGTTTTTT
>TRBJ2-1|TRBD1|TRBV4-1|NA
CASSQGGTGTGYNEQFF
TGCGCCAGCAGCCAAGGGGGAACCGGGACAGGCTACAATGAGCAGTTCTTC
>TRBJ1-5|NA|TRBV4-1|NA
CASSQDEQVRQPQHF
TGCGCCAGCAGCCAAGATGAACAGGTTAGGCAGCCCCAGCATTTT
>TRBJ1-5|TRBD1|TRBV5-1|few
CASSLEAGGGQPQHF
TGCGCCAGCAGCTTGGAGGCAGGGGGAGGTCAGCCCCAGCATTTT
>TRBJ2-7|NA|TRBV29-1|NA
CSVAGLTGRSEQYF
TGCAGCGTGGCGGGCTTAACGGGAAGGTCCGAGCAGTACTTC
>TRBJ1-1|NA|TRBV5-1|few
CASSLVGQGGTEAFF
TGCGCCAGCAGCTTGGTAGGTCAGGGTGGGACTGAAGCTTTCTTT
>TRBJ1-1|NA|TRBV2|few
CASGMWQGRGNTEAFF
TGTGCCAGCGGGATGTGGCAGGGGCGCGGGAACACTGAAGCTTTCTTT
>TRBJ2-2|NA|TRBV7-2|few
CASSPVNGELFF
TGTGCCAGCAGCCCAGTAAACGGGGAGCTGTTTTTT
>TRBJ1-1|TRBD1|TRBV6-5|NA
CASSYSINSGGTEAFF
TGTGCCAGCAGTTACTCGATTAACTCAGGGGGCACTGAAGCTTTCTTT